This T cell receptor (beta chain) was identified during a study of cytotoxic CD8 clonotypes in ibrutinib-treated CLL. The overall study: Roughly 24 partial and 2 complete responses; at median around 71 months, about 14 remitted, about twelve progressed. Broader study findings: A rise in clonality was seen at ibrutinib response, and a fall back toward baseline was seen at progression.

The CDR3 contains 14 residues. V dropped 1 base and J dropped 6 bases, with 14 bases sitting between them. The germline V gene has CDR1 SGHNT and CDR2 YYREEE (reference sequence). As to this clone: Its antigen is undetermined.

Produced via immunoSEQ multiplex PCR; TCRdb's table is partial and in-frame only. The top ten hold around 30% of the sample, which has approximately 100,000 clones, approximately 78% seen once. The V gene is TRBV5-4, the J gene TRBJ2-7, with D maybe TRBD1 (6 bases). Sample: PBMCs, taken after 12 months of ibrutinib treatment. The clonotype originates from a human donor with chronic lymphocytic leukemia. This CDR3 reads CASSLTGTGSEQYF. In DNA form, the CDR3 reads TGTGCCAGCAGCTTGACAGGGACGGGAAGCGAGCAGTACTTC. Drawing the rest from reference TRBV5-4 and TRBJ2-7, the complete variable domain is ETGVTQSPTHLIKTRGQQVTLRCSSQSGHNTVSWYQQALGQGPQFIFQYYREEENGRGNFPPRFSGLQFPNYSSELNVNALELDDSALYLCASSLTGTGSEQYFGPGTRLTVT.